This note documents a single T cell receptor (beta chain) sequence. This clone came up once. No antigen is known for it. Per-base quality was not reported, and no clone a single base away is much larger than it. The method behind the library was the immunoSEQ multiplex PCR assay. RNA was extracted from all samples and reverse transcribed into cDNA, which served as template for TCR sequencing. SuperScript III was used to make first-strand cDNA, primed with a 2:1 mix of oligo-dT and random hexamers. A synthetic immune receptor repertoire was used to measure amplification bias, and any remaining bias was corrected computationally. The paper's data handling went like this. Raw reads were preprocessed for error removal, and CDR3 was defined according to IMGT conventions as running from the conserved cysteine to phenylalanine. Clonality was calculated as 1 minus Shannon entropy normalized by log2 of the number of productive unique TCRs. Whether each scalp clone was CD4 or CD8 was inferred by checking scalp TCRbeta sequences against the CD4 and CD8 repertoires from sorted blood. Not all clones reach the TCRdb copy of this immuneACCESS table, which keeps in-frame sequences only. Checked studies attribute under half of the gap to unresolved V genes and leave the rest unexplained. D and trimming were read from the DNA, whereas the V and J calls and clone size are those reported in that table. The sample records about 200,000 clones, about 60% of which are singletons. The top ten hold 0.45% of the sample.

This specimen's time point label, interpreted: baseline before oral tofacitinib. Peripheral blood and lesional scalp punch biopsies were obtained from patients with alopecia areata. After PBMCs were isolated by density centrifugation and stained for CD3, CD4 and CD8, a FACSAria was used to sort CD4+ and CD8+ T cells. The data were taken from a study of CD8+ T cells in alopecia areata (dated by TCRdb to the late 2010s). At the level of the whole study: The treated patients took part in an open-label pilot trial in which moderate-to-severe alopecia areata was treated with oral tofacitinib at 5 to 10 mg twice daily. Tofacitinib was given for 6 to 18 months, followed by 6 months of follow-up off drug to assess delayed response and recurrence. The study used high-throughput TCRbeta sequencing to examine T cell clonal expansion in alopecia areata, in both the C3H/HeJ mouse model and human patients. In humans, TCRbeta sequencing was performed on scalp tissue and on sorted CD4+ and CD8+ peripheral blood T cells from healthy controls and from patients with patchy or totalis/universalis alopecia areata. Patients on tofacitinib were biopsied at baseline and after 4 and 24 weeks of treatment, and several of the patients also had a later scalp biopsy. Clonality in the scalp was compared among normal scalp (n=4), patchy alopecia areata scalp (n=8), and alopecia totalis/universalis scalp (n=8). RNA was extracted with the PAXgene miRNA kit for fixed scalp, the miRNeasy kit for PBMCs, and the RNeasy kit for mouse skin. Amplification of TCRbeta CDR3 regions was done by immunoSEQ multiplex PCR using 35 Vbeta forward primers and 13 Jbeta reverse primers.

Points the paper makes about the study in general: TCR sequences shared between patients were less clear than in mice, possibly partly because of HLA diversity in the patient population. Compared with normal scalp, lesional scalp had higher clonality and more expanded CD8+ clones, particularly in alopecia totalis/universalis, a pattern that suggests antigenic drive. Scalp TCR repertoire analysis is complicated because resident alphabeta T cells in normal human skin are also sequenced, whereas mouse skin is dominated by gammadelta T cells.

Sequenced here: CD4+ T cells sorted from blood, sampled at week 0. The sequence came from a human donor with alopecia areata.

The nucleotides read TGCAGCGCCGTTGGAGGACAGGGGGAATGGGGCACTGAAGCTTTCTTT. Its amino acids are CSAVGGQGEWGTEAFF. This receptor chain uses TRBV29-1 and TRBJ1-1, and TRBD1 aligns with 10 junction nucleotides. Based on the germline V gene, the CDR1 and CDR2 sequences are SQVTM and ANQGSEA. Inclusive of the bounding cysteine and phenylalanine, the CDR3 is 16 residues long. CDR3 DNA is the only sequence kept; it has 48 bases, read in frame from the first base. Clipping removes 7 bases from V and 4 bases from J, with 15 as the unmatched junction base count.